This T cell receptor (beta chain) was recorded in a study of T cell responses to AZD1222 COVID-19 vaccine. Using immunoSEQ multiplex PCR, the repertoire was profiled, and TCRdb retains in-frame clones only, with some absent. This table has some 150,000 clones, under 95% appearing once. The input for sequencing was peripheral blood, taken on day 0 of AZD1222 vaccination. The clonotype originates from an adult in good health.

CDR3 nucleotides: TGCAGCGTCGGGGCCTCGGGACCCCAGCATTTT. Encoded protein: CSVGASGPQHF. The V and J genes are TRBV29-1 and TRBJ1-5, with D maybe TRBD1 (5 bases). The germline gives CDR1 SQVTM, CDR2 ANQGSEA. V shed 6 bases and J shed 10 bases, with 13 bases lying between them. There are 11 residues in the CDR3.